The clone carrying this T cell receptor (beta chain) was observed a few times. The target antigen is unknown. PCR used 60 Vbeta primers and 13 Jbeta primers. Some clones are missing from TCRdb's copy, which holds only in-frame ones; the method was immunoSEQ multiplex PCR. The sample consists of approximately 74,000 clones, roughly 75% of them appearing once. This specimen comes from a study of cytomegalovirus exposure and HLA in healthy donors. General study results and limits: Researchers catalogued 160 or so TCR beta chains as cytomegalovirus-associated. Later analysis demonstrated an association between a missense DCLRE1C variant and TCR beta V- and J-gene trimming.

The germline V gene has CDR1 GTSNPN and CDR2 SVGIG (reference sequence). The CDR3 totals 14 residues. V was pared by 3 bases and J by 0 bases, with 9 bases between. V gene TRBV30 combines with J gene TRBJ2-1; D is undetermined. This TCR was sampled from a middle-aged woman in good health and CMV-seronegative. Sequencing was done on a sample of PBMCs. In DNA form, the CDR3 reads TGTGCCTGGAGCCGGCCAGGCTCCTACAATGAGCAGTTCTTC. This translates into CAWSRPGSYNEQFF.